The rows below give T cell receptor beta chains drawn from one sample of a study of regulatory T cells in long-lasting Graves disease. TCRdb re-derived calls from the multiplex PCR reads in MiXCR, one entry per CDR3 protein. The data hold 400,000 to 500,000 distinct CDR3 sequences, with 14% observed a single time. This same sample was also taken into another study, of T cells in Graves' hyperthyroidism and ophthalmopathy.

The sample consisted of peripheral blood mononuclear cells (PBMCs), taken at new diagnosis, from a patient treated with antithyroid drugs. The receptors here all came from a woman aged 50 to 60 with Graves disease. Both conserved end residues are part of each CDR3. The order of the fields is clone size, J gene, D gene, V gene, CDR3 DNA, CDR3 protein. D genes are given only for firm matches. Not all rows give a size; the values are once, few, many and, for expanded clones, a class.

. TRBJ2-1 TRBD2 TRBV24-1 TGTGCCACCAGTGATTCCAGGACTAGCGGGAACTACAATGAGCAGTTCTTC CATSDSRTSGNYNEQFF
many TRBJ2-5 . TRBV5-1 TGCGCCAGCAGCTTGCAGGACAGGGAGGGAGAGACCCAGTACTTC CASSLQDREGETQYF
many TRBJ2-6 . TRBV28 TGTGCCAGCCGCTCGAGTGAAGGGTACCCTTCTACAAGCTCTGGGGCCAACGTCCTGACTTTC CASRSSEGYPSTSSGANVLTF
many TRBJ2-1 TRBD1 TRBV19 TGTGCCAGTCCGACCGGCTCAAGCCAAACCGGGACAGCGACCTACAATGAGCAGTTCTTC CASPTGSSQTGTATYNEQFF
many TRBJ2-1 TRBD2 TRBV7-9 TGTGCCAGCAGCTTGGGCAGAGCGGGATACAATGAGCAGTTCTTC CASSLGRAGYNEQFF
. TRBJ2-7 . TRBV5-6 TGTGCCAGCAGCCTCCTCAACCACGAGCAGTACTTC CASSLLNHEQYF
many TRBJ1-2 . TRBV6-5 TGTGCCAGCAGTTCCCGAGGGTTTAAAAATGGCTACACCTTC CASSSRGFKNGYTF
few TRBJ2-7 . TRBV10-2 TGCGCCAGCAGTGAGGGACGGGGAAAGCTCGACGAGCAGTACTTC CASSEGRGKLDEQYF
few TRBJ2-7 TRBD1 TRBV11-1 TGTGCCAGCAGCTTTCTTGGACAGGCTAAGTCCGAGCAGTACTTC CASSFLGQAKSEQYF
. TRBJ2-1 TRBD1 TRBV19 TGTGCCAGTAGTTTCCGACAGGGGGCGGTTTACAATGAGCAGTTCTTC CASSFRQGAVYNEQFF
many TRBJ2-5 . TRBV25-1 TGTGCCAGCAGCGACCAGGGCGGCGGCGAGACCCAGTACTTC CASSDQGGGETQYF
many TRBJ2-7 TRBD2 TRBV11-2 TGTGCCAGCAGCTTTGGGGGGGAGCCCTACGAGCAGTACTTC CASSFGGEPYEQYF
few TRBJ1-1 . TRBV20-1 TGCAGTGCTAGAGATAATCGAAGGTCCACTGAAGCTTTCTTT CSARDNRRSTEAFF